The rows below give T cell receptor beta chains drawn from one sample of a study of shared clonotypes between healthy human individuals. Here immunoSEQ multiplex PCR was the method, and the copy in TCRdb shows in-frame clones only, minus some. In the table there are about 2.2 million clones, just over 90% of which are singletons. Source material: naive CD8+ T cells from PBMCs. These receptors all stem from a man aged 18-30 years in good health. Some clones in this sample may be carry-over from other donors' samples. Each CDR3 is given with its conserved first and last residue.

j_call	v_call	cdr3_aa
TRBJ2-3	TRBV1	CTSSQGRQGADTDTQYF
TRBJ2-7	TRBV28	CASSLTPGLYEQYF
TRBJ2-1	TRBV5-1	CASSPIAGGSYNEQFF
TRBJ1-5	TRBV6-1	CASSVRDGSNQPQHF
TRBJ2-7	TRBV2	CASRDKSDEQYF
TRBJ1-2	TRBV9	CASTLGHYTHNYGYTF
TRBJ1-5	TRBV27	CASSSRGPYQPQHF
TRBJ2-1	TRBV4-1	CASSLKGNEQFF
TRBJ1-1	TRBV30	CASPGSRGTEAFF
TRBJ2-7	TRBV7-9	CASSFSVTGTHSYEQYF
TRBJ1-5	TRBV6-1	CASSDPGYQPQHF
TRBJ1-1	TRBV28	CASQDPFRMTGGGRGTEAFF
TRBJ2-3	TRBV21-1	CASSKERGGITDTQYF
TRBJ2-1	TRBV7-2	CASSLRSAGLSYNEQFF
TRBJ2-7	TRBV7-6	CASSPKDSATYEQYF
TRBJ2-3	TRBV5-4	CASRTSGRASDTQYF
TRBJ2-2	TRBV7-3	CASSLTASGPWTGELFF
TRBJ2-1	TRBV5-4	CASSPETGGYNEQFF
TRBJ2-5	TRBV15	CATSREQGWETQYF
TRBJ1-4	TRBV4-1	CASSQNRETNEKLFF
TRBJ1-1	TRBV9	CASSGRTGHTEAFF
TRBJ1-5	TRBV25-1	CASSEFQMNQPQHF
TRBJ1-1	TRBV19	CASSWRTGSTEAFF
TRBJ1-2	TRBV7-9	CASSPTPQGGHYGYTF
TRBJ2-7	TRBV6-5	CASRVTETPGYEQYF
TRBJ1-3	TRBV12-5	CASANDRRNTIYF
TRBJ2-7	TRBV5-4	CASSEEVGGRANEQYF
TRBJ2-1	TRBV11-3	CASSLDLRNEQFF
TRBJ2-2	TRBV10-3	CAINTGTGTGELFF
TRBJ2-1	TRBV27	CASSLPTSGSYNEQFF
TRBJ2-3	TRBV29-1	CSAETGYSTDTQYF
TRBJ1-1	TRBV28	CASSLTRVNTEAFF
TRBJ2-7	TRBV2	CANSDRGYEQYF
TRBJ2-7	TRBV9	CASSATSGRYEQYF
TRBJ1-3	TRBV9	CASSVAGQGSRNTIYF
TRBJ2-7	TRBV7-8	CASSWDRGPGEQYF
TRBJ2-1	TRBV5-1	CASSLAWGSSYNEQFF
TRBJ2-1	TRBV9	CASSVAGGTGIEQFF
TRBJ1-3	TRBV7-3	CASRAGGGNTIYF
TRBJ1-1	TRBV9	CASSHDLGATEAFF
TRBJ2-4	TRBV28	CASSLGPRTVQYF
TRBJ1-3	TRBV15	CATSRGTNSGNTIYF
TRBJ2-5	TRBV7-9	CASSWYGFQETQYF
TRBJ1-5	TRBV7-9	CASSFGTADQPQHF
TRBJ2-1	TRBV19	CASSRTGYNEQFF
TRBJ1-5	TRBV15	CATSVIIGLNQPQHF
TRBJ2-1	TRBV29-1	CSVRQGGYNEQFF
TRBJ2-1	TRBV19	CASSISLASGMNNEQFF
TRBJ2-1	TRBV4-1	CASSQSRSPVYNEQFF
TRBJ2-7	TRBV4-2	CASSQGAGPAGTYEQYF
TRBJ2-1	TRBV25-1	CASETGHEQFF
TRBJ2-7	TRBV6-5	CASSYLSGTVYEQYF
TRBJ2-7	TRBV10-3	CAISESYPTWDTTSF
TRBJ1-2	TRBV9	CASSPRVNYGYTF
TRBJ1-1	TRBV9	CASSPTWGGTEAFF